What follows are 21 T cell receptor beta chains derived from one specimen sequenced in a study of post-analysis software for immune sequencing data. Study observations and caveats: Higher frequency in patients than in controls was seen for 5 or 6 TRBV segments, with TRBV5-6, TRBV5-1 and TRBV20-1 among them.

TCR beta libraries were prepared from cDNA with unique molecular identifiers. TCRdb analysed the PCR reads with MiXCR anew, one entry per CDR3 protein. The table includes around 770,000 distinct CDR3 sequences, about half detected once. No antigen is known for these receptors. Sequencing input: blood. Receptors originate from a girl aged 10-17 years with multiple sclerosis.

The chain carries TRBV4-1 and TRBJ2-2, with 7 bases aligning to TRBD2. This CDR3 has 17 residues. Germline CDR1 reads MGHRA; CDR2 reads YSYEKL. J gave up 0 bases and V 0 bases, and 4 bases lay outside the gene matches. The CDR3 protein is CASSQERRGTNTGELFF. In DNA, the CDR3 is TGCGCCAGCAGCCAAGAGCGGCGGGGGACGAACACCGGGGAGCTGTTTTTT.

This clonotype was seen only once. The chain employs TRBV28 and TRBJ2-2; 7 nucleotides line up with TRBD1. CDR1 and CDR2 (germline): MDHEN, SYDVKM. With 6 bases clipped from V and 0 bases from J, the junction kept 10 bases outside the gene matches. This CDR3 has 17 amino acids. The CDR3 reads CASSGHRQGTNTGELFF. CDR3 coding DNA: TGTGCCAGCAGCGGGCACCGACAGGGCACGAACACCGGGGAGCTGTTTTTT.

This clonotype was seen a handful of times. The V gene is TRBV5-1, the J gene TRBJ2-4; 8 bases align to TRBD2. J was trimmed by 13 bases and V by 0 bases; bases with no gene match: 12. Germline loops: CDR1 SGHRS, CDR2 YFSETQ. This CDR3 comprises 15 residues. CDR3 loop: CASSLVIAGHPEQYF. CDR3 bases: TGCGCCAGCAGCTTGGTAATAGCGGGACACCCTGAGCAGTACTTC.

This chain links TRBV11-1 with TRBJ2-5; D gene unclear. From germline, CDR1 is SGHAT and CDR2 FQDESV (reference sequence). CDR3 length equals 19 residues. V shed 2 bases and J shed 3 bases, with 25 bases lying between them. CDR3 amino acids: CASSLRRFSDSSPKETQYF. Here the CDR3 DNA reads TGTGCCAGCAGCTTACGGCGGTTCAGTGACTCTTCCCCAAAAGAGACCCAGTACTTC.

This clonotype was seen only a few times. The rearrangement uses TRBV29-1 and TRBJ1-2, with D uncertain. This CDR3 spans 12 amino acids. Germline CDR1 is SQVTM and CDR2 is ANQGSEA. Trimming removed 3 bases from V and 8 bases from J, with 13 bases in between. The CDR3 sequence is CSVETEEGGYTF. The DNA of the CDR3 is TGCAGCGTTGAGACTGAAGAGGGCGGCTACACCTTC.

The V call is TRBV12-3 or TRBV12-4, the J call TRBJ1-4, with D possibly matching TRBD1 (6 bases). V was cut by 2 bases and J by 6 bases, with 19 bases left in between. The CDR3 has 17 amino acids. The CDR3 bases are TGTGCCAGCAGTTTAAGGCTCACGGGGGGCGTAGATGAAAAACTGTTTTTT. Protein sequence: CASSLRLTGGVDEKLFF.

This clonotype occurred a few times. This sequence joins TRBV5-1 and TRBJ2-5, with a possible D match to TRBD2 (6 bases). Germline CDR1 and CDR2: SGHRS and YFSETQ. This CDR3 region has 15 residues. V was trimmed by 4 bases and J by 2 bases, leaving 15 bases between them. This CDR3 is CASSRSGFVQETQYF. In DNA form, the CDR3 reads TGCGCCAGCAGCCGGAGCGGGTTTGTTCAAGAGACCCAGTACTTC.

The V gene is TRBV29-1, the J gene TRBJ1-1; no clear D. The V gene lost 4 bases and the J gene lost 0 bases, with 9 bases spanning the gap. Germline V lookup: CDR1 SQVTM, CDR2 ANQGSEA. The CDR3 has 13 residues. The CDR3 nucleotides are TGCAGCGTTGGAGGAGCCCTGAACACTGAAGCTTTCTTT. This gives the protein CSVGGALNTEAFF.

This clonotype was counted at least ten times. This chain connects TRBV29-1 to TRBJ2-5, with D hard to call. V was trimmed by 4 bases and J by 9 bases, leaving 3 bases between them. The CDR3 spans 8 residues. Germline CDR1 reads SQVTM; CDR2 reads ANQGSEA. CDR3 in DNA: TGCAGCGTTGGTTCCCAGTACTTC. The encoded protein is CSVGSQYF.

The chain joins TRBV7-9 to TRBJ2-3; 12 nucleotides match TRBD1. Trimming at V came to 4 bases and at J to 6 bases, leaving 5 bases not matched to a gene. CDR1 SEHNR and CDR2 FQNEAQ come from the germline V gene (reference sequence). The CDR3 loop spans 15 amino acids. The CDR3 coding sequence is TGTGCCAGCAGCTCCCCCGGGACAGGGGGCGATACGCAGTATTTT. This gives the protein CASSSPGTGGDTQYF.

This chain uses TRBV10-3 with TRBJ2-4; weak D call: TRBD2 (7 bases). Germline V CDR1 and CDR2: ENHRY, SYGVKD. The CDR3 consists of 13 residues. The ends were cut back, 10 bases at V and 13 bases at J, with 23 bases in the middle. CDR3 in DNA: TGTGCCAAGCCCGGGGGGCACTACAATGAGCAGTACTTC. It yields the protein CAKPGGHYNEQYF.

A remark on this clonotype: A read error may produce the germline difference seen at one junction end. CDR3 nucleotides: TGTGTCAGCAGCTTATCCGTAGGGTTTGGGGCCAACGTCCTGACTTTC. Translating gives CVSSLSVGFGANVLTF. The rearrangement links TRBV11-3 to TRBJ2-6; no firm D call. The CDR3 has 16 residues. Germline V gene lookup returns CDR1 SGHNT and CDR2 YENEEA.

Only a few counts were recorded for this clonotype. The chain joins TRBV7-2 to TRBJ1-1; D is unresolved. The CDR3 has 15 residues. Per germline, CDR1 SGHTA and CDR2 FQGNSA. Trimming cost V 1 base and J 0 bases, with 9 bases left between them. CDR3 loop: CASSLDPGLNTEAFF. In nucleotides, the CDR3 is TGTGCCAGCAGCTTAGATCCGGGGTTGAACACTGAAGCTTTCTTT.

This sequence joins TRBV2 and TRBJ2-3, with D possibly being TRBD2 (5 bases). This CDR3 comprises 15 residues. Trimming left V 4 bases short and J 2 bases short, with 13 bases between. CDR1 is SNHLY and CDR2 is FYNNEI in the germline V gene. The CDR3 DNA reads TGTGCCAGCAGTGCCCAGCGGACCTTCACAGATACGCAGTATTTT. Residues: CASSAQRTFTDTQYF.

The V and J genes are TRBV7-2 and TRBJ2-7; D unclear. The V end lost 1 base, the J end lost 10 bases, and 17 bases lay between the germline ends. The V gene's germline CDR1 is SGHTA and CDR2 FQGNSA. The CDR3 is made up of 14 amino acids. In nucleotides, the CDR3 is TGTGCCAGCAGCTTAGTGGCTCCTAGGGCATTTCAGTACTTC. Its protein product is CASSLVAPRAFQYF.

The chain couples TRBV28 to TRBJ2-5; 7 bases map to TRBD1. The CDR3 covers 14 residues. With V trimmed by 5 bases and J by 3 bases, 6 bases remained unmatched. CDR1 is MDHEN and CDR2 is SYDVKM in the germline V gene. CDR3 sequence: CASSEAGGEETQYF. The CDR3 region has the DNA TGTGCCAGCAGTGAGGCAGGGGGAGAAGAGACCCAGTACTTC.

CDR3 coding DNA: TGTGCCAGCAGTTCGGGGAGACAGAGCTCCTTCTACGAGCAGTACTTC. As protein: CASSSGRQSSFYEQYF. The V gene is TRBV12-3 or TRBV12-4, the J gene TRBJ2-7, with D perhaps TRBD1 or TRBD2 (5 bases each). V was cut by 4 bases and J by 3 bases, with 19 bases left in between. This CDR3 spans 16 amino acids.

The V gene is TRBV5-1, the J gene TRBJ2-3; D gene ambiguous. Germline CDR1 SGHRS, CDR2 YFSETQ. The germline V and J ends were trimmed by 4 bases and 0 bases, with 9 bases remaining between them. The CDR3 contains 14 residues. The chain's CDR3 is CASSVDDSTDTQYF. The CDR3 DNA follows: TGCGCCAGCAGCGTGGACGACAGCACAGATACGCAGTATTTT.

The rearrangement links TRBV4-2 to TRBJ1-1, with D perhaps TRBD1 (5 bases). Germline V gene sequence: CDR1 LGHNA, CDR2 YNFKEQ. Trimming cost V 4 bases and J 0 bases, with 15 bases left between them. This CDR3 has 16 residues. In DNA form, the CDR3 reads TGTGCCAGCAGCCTCGGGGGGAACCCCGTGAACACTGAAGCTTTCTTT. This codes for CASSLGGNPVNTEAFF.

The chain recombines TRBV20-1 with TRBJ2-3, with 8 bases matching TRBD2. Germline lookup yields CDR1 DFQATT and CDR2 SNEGSKA (reference sequence). The V gene end was trimmed by 3 bases and the J gene end by 5 bases; junction bases not matched to a gene: 10. The CDR3 extends over 15 amino acids. The CDR3 is CSASPQAGDGDTQYF. DNA of the CDR3: TGCAGTGCTAGTCCCCAAGCGGGAGATGGAGATACGCAGTATTTT.

V and J are TRBV5-1 and TRBJ2-5, with TRBD2 as a possible D gene (5 bases). CDR1 and CDR2 (germline): SGHRS, YFSETQ. The ends were cut back, 3 bases at V and 1 base at J, with 16 bases in the middle. CDR3 length equals 16 residues. The chain's CDR3 is CASSSQLVSSQETQYF. DNA of the CDR3: TGCGCCAGCAGCTCCCAACTAGTCAGCTCCCAAGAGACCCAGTACTTC.